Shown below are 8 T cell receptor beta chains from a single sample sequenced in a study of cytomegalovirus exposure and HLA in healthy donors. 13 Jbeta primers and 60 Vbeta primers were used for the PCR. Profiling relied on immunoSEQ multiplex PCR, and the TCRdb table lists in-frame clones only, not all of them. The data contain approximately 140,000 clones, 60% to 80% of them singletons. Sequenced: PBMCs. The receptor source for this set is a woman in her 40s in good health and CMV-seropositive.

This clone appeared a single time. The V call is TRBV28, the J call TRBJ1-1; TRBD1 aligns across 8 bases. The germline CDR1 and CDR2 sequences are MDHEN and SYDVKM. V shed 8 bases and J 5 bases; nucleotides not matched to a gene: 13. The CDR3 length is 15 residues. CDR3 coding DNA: TGTGCCAGCTCGCTCGGGACAGGCCCCGCGACTGAAGCTTTCTTT. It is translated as CASSLGTGPATEAFF.

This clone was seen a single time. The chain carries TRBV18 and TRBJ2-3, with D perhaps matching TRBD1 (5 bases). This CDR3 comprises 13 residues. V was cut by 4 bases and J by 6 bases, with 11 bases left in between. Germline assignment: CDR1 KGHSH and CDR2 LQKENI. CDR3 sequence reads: CASSLLQVDTQYF. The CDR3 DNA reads TGTGCCAGCTCACTACTACAGGTGGATACGCAGTATTTT. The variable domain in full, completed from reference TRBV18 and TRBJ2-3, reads NAGVMQNPRHLVRRRGQEARLRCSPMKGHSHVYWYRQLPEEGLKFMVYLQKENIIDESGMPKERFSAEFPKEGPSILRIQQVVRGDSAAYFCASSLLQVDTQYFGPGTRLTVL.

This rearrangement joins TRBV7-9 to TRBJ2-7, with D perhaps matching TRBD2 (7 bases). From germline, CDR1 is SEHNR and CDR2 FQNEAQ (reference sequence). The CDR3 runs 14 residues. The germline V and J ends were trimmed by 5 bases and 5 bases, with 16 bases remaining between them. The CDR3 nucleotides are TGTGCCAGCAGCACCACAGGGAGGGTCCACGAGCAGTACTTC. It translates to CASSTTGRVHEQYF.

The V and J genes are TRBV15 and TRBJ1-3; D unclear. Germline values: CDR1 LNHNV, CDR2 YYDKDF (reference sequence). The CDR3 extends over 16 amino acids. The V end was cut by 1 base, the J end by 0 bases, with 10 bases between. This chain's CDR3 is CATSRGSLLSGNTIYF. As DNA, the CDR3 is TGTGCCACCAGCAGAGGTTCACTCCTCTCTGGAAACACCATATATTTT. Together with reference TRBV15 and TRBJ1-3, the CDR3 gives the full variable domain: DAMVIQNPRYQVTQFGKPVTLSCSQTLNHNVMYWYQQKSSQAPKLLFHYYDKDFNNEADTPDNFQSRRPNTSFCFLDIRSPGLGDTAMYLCATSRGSLLSGNTIYFGEGSWLTVV.

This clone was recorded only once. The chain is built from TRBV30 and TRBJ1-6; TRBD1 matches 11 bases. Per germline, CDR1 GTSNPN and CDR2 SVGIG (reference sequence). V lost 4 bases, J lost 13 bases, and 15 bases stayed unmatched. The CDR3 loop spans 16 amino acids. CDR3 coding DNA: TGTGCCTGGACGTCACCCCGGGGACAGGGGGGATTCCCCCTCCACTTT. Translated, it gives CAWTSPRGQGGFPLHF.

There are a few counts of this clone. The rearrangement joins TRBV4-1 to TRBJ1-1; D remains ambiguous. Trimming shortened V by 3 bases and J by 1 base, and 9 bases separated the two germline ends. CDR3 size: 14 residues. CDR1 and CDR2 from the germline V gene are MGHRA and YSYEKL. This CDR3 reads CASSHAEANTEAFF. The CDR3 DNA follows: TGCGCCAGCAGCCACGCCGAAGCGAACACTGAAGCTTTCTTT.

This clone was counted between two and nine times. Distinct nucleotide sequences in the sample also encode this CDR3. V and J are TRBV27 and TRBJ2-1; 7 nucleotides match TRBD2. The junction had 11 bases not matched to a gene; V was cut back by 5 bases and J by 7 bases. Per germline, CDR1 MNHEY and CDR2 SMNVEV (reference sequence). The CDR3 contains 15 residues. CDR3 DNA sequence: TGTGCCAGCAGTCTCCTCGGACTAGAGGGAAATGAGCAGTTCTTC. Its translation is CASSLLGLEGNEQFF.

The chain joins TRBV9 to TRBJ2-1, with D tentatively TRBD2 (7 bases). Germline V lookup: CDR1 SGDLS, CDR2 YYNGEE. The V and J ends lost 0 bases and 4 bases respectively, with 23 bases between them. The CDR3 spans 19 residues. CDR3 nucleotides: TGTGCCAGCAGCGTAGTGGGGGGGCCGGTTTCTGAAAGGTACAATGAGCAGTTCTTC. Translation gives CASSVVGGPVSERYNEQFF. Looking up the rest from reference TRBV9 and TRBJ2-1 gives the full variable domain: DSGVTQTPKHLITATGQRVTLRCSPRSGDLSVYWYQQSLDQGLQFLIQYYNGEERAKGNILERFSAQQFPDLHSELNLSSLELGDSALYFCASSVVGGPVSERYNEQFFGPGTRLTVL.